This entry lists 18 T cell receptor beta chains sequenced from one sample in a study of sequential checkpoint blockade in melanoma. The sample's treatment: randomized to nivolumab then ipilimumab (arm A) or the reverse (arm B). Sequencing used immunoSEQ multiplex PCR; TCRdb keeps in-frame clones, though not all of them. Among about 9,900 clones, roughly 70% were seen once, and the ten largest hold about 25%. Sample: CD8+ T cells sorted from blood (inferred from file names), taken from a patient given nivolumab and ipilimumab in sequence. These TCRs come from a human donor with melanoma.

This clone was seen more than once but under ten times. Here the CDR3 reads CASSYGGSENTIYF. The CDR3 nucleotides read TGTGCCAGCAGTTACGGGGGGTCGGAAAACACCATATATTTT. The chain combines TRBV6-6 with TRBJ1-3; tentative D call: TRBD1 (5 bases). The CDR3 totals 14 residues. Trimming shortened V by 2 bases and J by 6 bases, and 11 bases separated the two germline ends. Per the germline V gene, CDR1 is MNHNY and CDR2 is SVGAGI (reference sequence).

The rearrangement links TRBV6-5 to TRBJ2-2; 12 bases agree with TRBD2. The CDR3 runs 16 residues. Germline CDR1 MNHEY, CDR2 SVGAGI. V shed 0 bases and J 4 bases; nucleotides not matched to a gene: 0. This chain's CDR3 is CASSYSTSGSTGELFF. CDR3 in DNA: TGTGCCAGCAGTTACTCGACTAGCGGGAGCACCGGGGAGCTGTTTTTT.

This clone was seen only a few times. The rearrangement links TRBV6-1 to TRBJ1-1; TRBD1 matches at 7 bases. J was trimmed by 1 base and V by 6 bases; bases with no gene match: 8. CDR1 is MNHNS and CDR2 is SASEGT in the germline V gene. This CDR3 region has 15 residues. CDR3 DNA sequence: TGTGCCAGCAGATTATCCCAGGGGGGGAACACTGAAGCTTTCTTT. It is translated as CASRLSQGGNTEAFF.

The chain has TRBV15 and TRBJ2-7; 7 nucleotides match TRBD1. The junction had 4 bases not matched to a gene; V was cut back by 5 bases and J by 6 bases. Germline assignment: CDR1 LNHNV and CDR2 YYDKDF (reference sequence). The CDR3 runs to 12 residues. CDR3 sequence (DNA): TGTGCCACCAGCCCGACAGGGCCCGAGCAGTACTTC. Amino acid sequence: CATSPTGPEQYF. Together with reference TRBV15 and TRBJ2-7, the CDR3 gives the full variable domain: DAMVIQNPRYQVTQFGKPVTLSCSQTLNHNVMYWYQQKSSQAPKLLFHYYDKDFNNEADTPDNFQSRRPNTSFCFLDIRSPGLGDTAMYLCATSPTGPEQYFGPGTRLTVT.

The V gene is TRBV4-3, the J gene TRBJ1-5; D not certain. CDR1 and CDR2 (germline): LGHNA, YSLEER. Trimming cost V 0 bases and J 5 bases, with 11 bases left between them. CDR3 length equals 15 residues. CDR3 region: CASSQDRGIHQPQHF. CDR3 coding DNA: TGCGCCAGCAGCCAAGATCGGGGAATCCATCAGCCCCAGCATTTT.

This chain links TRBV9 with TRBJ2-3; 9 nucleotides agree with TRBD2. This CDR3 comprises 14 residues. In germline, CDR1 is SGDLS, CDR2 YYNGEE. With V trimmed by 4 bases and J by 5 bases, 5 bases remained unmatched. CDR3 nucleotide sequence: TGTGCCAGCAGCCCTCCACTAGCGGGAGATACGCAGTATTTT. Protein: CASSPPLAGDTQYF. Full variable domain (missing parts from reference TRBV9 and TRBJ2-3): DSGVTQTPKHLITATGQRVTLRCSPRSGDLSVYWYQQSLDQGLQFLIQYYNGEERAKGNILERFSAQQFPDLHSELNLSSLELGDSALYFCASSPPLAGDTQYFGPGTRLTVL.

This clone was recorded once. The chain joins TRBV5-6 to TRBJ2-7; D uncertain. V lost 2 bases and J lost 2, with 8 bases in between. CDR3 length equals 13 residues. Germline V gene lookup returns CDR1 SGHDT and CDR2 YYEEEE. CDR3 loop: CASSFSLTYEQYF. The DNA for the CDR3 is TGTGCCAGCAGCTTTAGCTTAACCTACGAGCAGTACTTC.

The V gene is TRBV5-5, the J gene TRBJ1-1; no clear D gene. V lost 0 bases, J lost 1 base, and 7 bases lay in between. This CDR3 spans 14 amino acids. Germline CDR1 reads SGHKS; CDR2 reads YYEKEE (reference sequence). The CDR3 here is CASSLGGQNTEAFF. The CDR3 nucleotides read TGTGCCAGCAGCTTGGGCGGCCAGAACACTGAAGCTTTCTTT.

Only a few counts were recorded for this clone. This chain uses TRBV2 with TRBJ2-7; the D gene is possibly TRBD2 (6 bases). The CDR3 has 13 residues. From germline, CDR1 is SNHLY and CDR2 FYNNEI. Trimming stripped 10 bases from V and 3 bases from J, with 16 bases between. The CDR3, as DNA: TGTGCCACCCTAGGAGGGCGGGACTACGAGCAGTACTTC. Residues: CATLGGRDYEQYF.

This chain connects TRBV6-4 to TRBJ2-2; tentative D call: TRBD2 (6 bases). The germline V gene has CDR1 MRHNA and CDR2 SNTAGT. The CDR3 totals 14 residues. Deletions cut 0 bases from V and 6 bases from J, with 8 bases between. The CDR3 here is CASSDSREAGELFF. CDR3 coding DNA: TGTGCCAGCAGTGACTCGAGGGAGGCCGGGGAGCTGTTTTTT.

The chain joins TRBV6-6 to TRBJ1-1, with TRBD1 identical over 7 bases. Germline CDR1 is MNHNY and CDR2 is SVGAGI (reference sequence). J was trimmed by 1 base and V by 2 bases; bases with no gene match: 4. The CDR3 has 15 amino acids. The DNA of the CDR3 is TGTGCCAGCAGTTACGGGGACAGATCGAACACTGAAGCTTTCTTT. This gives the protein CASSYGDRSNTEAFF.

J is TRBJ2-1 and V is TRBV18, with D perhaps matching TRBD1 (5 bases). V was pared by 5 bases and J by 0 bases, with 11 bases between. Germline loops: CDR1 KGHSH, CDR2 LQKENI. This CDR3 has 15 residues. DNA of the CDR3: TGTGCCAGCTCAAACGAGACAGTCTCCTACAATGAGCAGTTCTTC. Translation gives CASSNETVSYNEQFF. Looking up the rest from reference TRBV18 and TRBJ2-1 gives the full variable domain: NAGVMQNPRHLVRRRGQEARLRCSPMKGHSHVYWYRQLPEEGLKFMVYLQKENIIDESGMPKERFSAEFPKEGPSILRIQQVVRGDSAAYFCASSNETVSYNEQFFGPGTRLTVL.

The chain carries TRBV6-5 and TRBJ2-7, with 8 bases fitting TRBD2. From germline, CDR1 is MNHEY and CDR2 SVGAGI. V dropped 6 bases and J dropped 2; count of bases not matched to a gene: 6. This CDR3 comprises 14 residues. CDR3 in amino acids: CASSEAGGTYEQYF. Written as DNA, the CDR3 is TGTGCCAGCAGCGAGGCGGGAGGTACCTACGAGCAGTACTTC.

In this sample, this clone turned up a few times. V usage is TRBV27 and J usage is TRBJ2-2; weak D call: TRBD2 (6 bases). V lost 7 bases, J lost 3 bases, and 21 bases lay in between. CDR1 and CDR2 (germline): MNHEY, SMNVEV (reference sequence). This CDR3 contains 17 residues. CDR3 coding DNA: TGTGCCAGCAAAACTCCACGGCGGGGTCAGGACACCGGGGAGCTGTTTTTT. Protein product: CASKTPRRGQDTGELFF.

A single count supports this clone. The genes are TRBV5-6 and TRBJ2-1, with D possibly matching TRBD2 (5 bases). The germline CDR1 and CDR2 sequences are SGHDT and YYEEEE. With 4 bases removed from V and 9 bases from J, the gap between germline ends came to 23 bases. The CDR3 extends over 16 amino acids. CDR3 sequence reads: CASSAPLADLWGEQFF. The CDR3 DNA sequence: TGTGCCAGCAGCGCGCCTCTAGCCGACCTTTGGGGTGAGCAGTTCTTC.

Notes on this clone: Other DNA sequences in the sample encode the same CDR3. The chain carries TRBV13 and TRBJ1-5, with 7 positions matching TRBD1. This CDR3 is built from 16 residues. CDR1 and CDR2 (germline): PRHDT, FYEKMQ (reference sequence). Trimming at V came to 5 bases and at J to 7 bases, leaving 14 bases not matched to a gene. This CDR3 reads CASSPRVGGNGQPQHF. CDR3 DNA: TGTGCCAGCAGCCCCAGGGTAGGGGGCAATGGGCAGCCCCAGCATTTT.

V and J are TRBV14 and TRBJ2-7; 10 bases fit TRBD2. Trimming cost V 1 base and J 2 bases; bases outside gene matches: 5. CDR3 length: 16 amino acids. Germline V lookup: CDR1 SGHDN, CDR2 FVKESK. The CDR3 sequence is CASSQGGGLAPYEQYF. The CDR3 DNA is TGTGCCAGCAGCCAAGGGGGGGGACTAGCGCCCTACGAGCAGTACTTC.

For the CDR3, the DNA is TGTGCCAGCTCACTAACCCCCGGGACAGAGTACTACGAGCAGTACTTC. Amino acids: CASSLTPGTEYYEQYF. The chain uses TRBV18 and TRBJ2-7; TRBD1 aligns across 7 bases. The CDR3 is 16 amino acids. The trim removed 4 bases at V and 3 bases at J, leaving 12 bases unmatched. From germline, CDR1 is KGHSH and CDR2 LQKENI.